The clone carrying this T cell receptor (beta chain) was seen just once. Its antigen is not known. Peripheral blood from each donor was collected in a volume of ten milliliters. This sample was taken from a study of blood T cells in healthy people across ages. Through a sample-barcoded 5' primer and a J-beta primer mix, a second PCR was run for about 6 to 12 cycles. One entry per CDR3 protein results from TCRdb running MiXCR on the 5' RACE reads. The table lists about 970,000 distinct CDR3 sequences, 51% of them singletons, with around 21% in the top ten. Notes on the study in general: The lack of PBMC sorting stopped any conclusive naive versus antigen-experienced comparison.

The receptor comes from a woman aged 55-70 years in good health. The sequenced material came from blood.

The CDR3 is CASRRGVNTGELFF. The CDR3 DNA reads as TGTGCCAGCAGACGGGGGGTGAACACCGGGGAGCTGTTTTTT. This chain joins TRBV14 and TRBJ2-2; 7 bases map to TRBD2. The CDR3 loop spans 14 amino acids. Per germline, CDR1 SGHDN and CDR2 FVKESK. With 6 bases clipped from V and 1 base from J, the junction kept 2 bases outside the gene matches.